The clone carrying this T cell receptor beta chain is medium-sized (0.01 to 0.1%) by share. The antigen is unknown. This sample stems from a study of spatial heterogeneity in lung cancer. Overall study context: There was a strong correlation between the counts of TCR transcripts measured in tumor regions and a T cell transcriptional module score that was calculated from matched bulk RNA-seq.

Regarding time point: sample taken at primary tumor resection. Material for sequencing was whole RNA from tumor, nontumor lung or frozen PBMC, left unsorted. Every cDNA TCR molecule received its own unique molecular identifier. TCRdb ran MiXCR on the 5' RACE reads and lists one entry per CDR3 protein. Among 8,000 or so distinct CDR3 sequences listed, 7% were seen once. This CDR3 spans 14 amino acids. V lost 8 bases and J lost 2, with 13 bases in between. Germline CDR1 MNHNS, CDR2 SASEGT. Overall study findings and caveats: For expanded intratumoral alpha and beta TCRs, counts tracked tumor mutation counts. Tracking of ubiquitous and regional nonsynonymous mutations by counts of ubiquitous and regional expanded TCRs, respectively, was seen.

The input for sequencing was lung tumor tissue, taken at surgery. The receptor was isolated from a male donor with early-stage non-small cell lung cancer. This chain links TRBV6-1 with TRBJ2-4, with D possibly being TRBD2 (7 bases). CDR3 in DNA: TGTGCCAGCCGGGGGGCTCTTTCCAAAAACATTCAGTACTTC. It is translated as CASRGALSKNIQYF.